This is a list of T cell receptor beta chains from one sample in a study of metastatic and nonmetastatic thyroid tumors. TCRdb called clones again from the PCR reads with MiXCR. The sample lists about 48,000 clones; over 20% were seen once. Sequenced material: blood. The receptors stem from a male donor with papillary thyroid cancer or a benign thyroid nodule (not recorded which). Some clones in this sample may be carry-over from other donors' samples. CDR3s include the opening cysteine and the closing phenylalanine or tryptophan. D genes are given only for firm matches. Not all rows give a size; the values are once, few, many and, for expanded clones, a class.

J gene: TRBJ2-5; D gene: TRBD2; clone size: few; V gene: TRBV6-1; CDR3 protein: CASAGLADLQETQYF; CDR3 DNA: TGTGCCAGCGCGGGACTAGCGGACCTTCAAGAGACCCAGTACTTC
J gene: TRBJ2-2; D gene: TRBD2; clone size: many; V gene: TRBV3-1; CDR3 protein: CASSYGLAGTGELFF; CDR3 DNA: TGTGCCAGCAGCTACGGACTAGCGGGAACCGGGGAGCTGTTTTTT
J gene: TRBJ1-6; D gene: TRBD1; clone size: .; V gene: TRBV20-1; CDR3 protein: CSAPGQGVSPLHF; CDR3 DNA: TGCAGTGCACCGGGACAGGGAGTATCACCCCTCCACTTT
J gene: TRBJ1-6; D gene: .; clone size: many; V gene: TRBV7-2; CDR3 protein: CASSPQAKGGRFNSPLHF; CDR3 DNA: TGTGCCAGCAGCCCGCAAGCTAAAGGGGGGCGGTTTAATTCACCCCTCCACTTT
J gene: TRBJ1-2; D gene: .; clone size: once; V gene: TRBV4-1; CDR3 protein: CASSQETGNMFGGYTF; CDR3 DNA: TGCGCCAGCAGCCAAGAAACAGGGAATATGTTTGGTGGCTACACCTTC
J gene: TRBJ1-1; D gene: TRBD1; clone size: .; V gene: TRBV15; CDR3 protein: CATSRDRGQEIEAFF; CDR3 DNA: TGTGCCACCAGCAGAGATAGGGGACAGGAAATTGAAGCTTTCTTT
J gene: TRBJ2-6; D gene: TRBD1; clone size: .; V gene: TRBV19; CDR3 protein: CASSTTGTGTLSGANVLTF; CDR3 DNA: TGTGCCAGTAGTACAACCGGGACAGGGACTCTCTCTGGGGCCAACGTCCTGACTTTC
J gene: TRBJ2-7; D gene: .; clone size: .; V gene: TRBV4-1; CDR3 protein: CASSQNAEQYF; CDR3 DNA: TGCGCCAGCAGCCAAAATGCTGAGCAGTACTTC
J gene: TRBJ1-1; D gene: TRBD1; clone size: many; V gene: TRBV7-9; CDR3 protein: CASSQRQGRVTEAFF; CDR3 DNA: TGTGCCAGCAGCCAGAGACAGGGGAGGGTAACTGAAGCTTTCTTT
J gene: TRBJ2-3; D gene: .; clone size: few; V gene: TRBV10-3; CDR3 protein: CAIGRVRTDTQYF; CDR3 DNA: TGTGCCATCGGAAGGGTGCGAACAGATACGCAGTATTTT
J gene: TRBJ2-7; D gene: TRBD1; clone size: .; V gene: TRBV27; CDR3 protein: CASSSMRLGGTGPSYEQYF; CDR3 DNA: TGTGCCAGCAGTTCGATGAGACTCGGTGGGACAGGCCCTTCCTACGAGCAGTACTTC
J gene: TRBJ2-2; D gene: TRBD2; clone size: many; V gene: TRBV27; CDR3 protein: CASSLGRRAGTNTGELSF; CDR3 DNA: TGTGCCAGCAGTTTAGGTCGTCGAGCGGGAACGAACACCGGGGAGCTGTCTTTT
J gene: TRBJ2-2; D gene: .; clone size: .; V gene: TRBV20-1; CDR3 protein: CSADSRAGEPFF; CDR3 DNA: TGCAGTGCTGACAGTCGGGCCGGGGAGCCGTTTTTT
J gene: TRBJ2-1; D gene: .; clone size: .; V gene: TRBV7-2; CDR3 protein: CASSLDNNEQFF; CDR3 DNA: TGTGCCAGCAGCTTGGATAACAATGAGCAGTTCTTC
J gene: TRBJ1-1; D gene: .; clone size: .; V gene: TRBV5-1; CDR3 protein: CASSQGPGTEAFF; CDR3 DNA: TGCGCCAGCAGCCAAGGTCCGGGGACTGAAGCTTTCTTT
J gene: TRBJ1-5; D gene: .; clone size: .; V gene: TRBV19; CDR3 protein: CASSGGRNQPQHF; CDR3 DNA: TGTGCCAGTAGTGGGGGTAGAAATCAGCCCCAGCATTTT
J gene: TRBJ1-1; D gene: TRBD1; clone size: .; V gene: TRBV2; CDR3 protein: CANSRTGITEAFF; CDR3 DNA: TGTGCCAACAGCAGGACAGGGATCACTGAAGCGTTCTTT
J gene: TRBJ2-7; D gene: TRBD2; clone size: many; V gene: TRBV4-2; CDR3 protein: CASSLQTSGSYEQYF; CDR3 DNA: TGTGCCAGCAGCCTCCAGACTAGCGGGAGTTACGAGCAGTACTTC
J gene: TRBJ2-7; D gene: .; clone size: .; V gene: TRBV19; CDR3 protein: CASSSREVLSYEQYF; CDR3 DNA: TGTGCCAGTAGTAGCAGGGAAGTATTGTCCTACGAGCAGTACTTC
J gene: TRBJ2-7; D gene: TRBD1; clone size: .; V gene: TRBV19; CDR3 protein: CASSPGQGTYEQYF; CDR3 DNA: TGTGCCAGTAGCCCGGGACAGGGAACCTACGAGCAGTACTTC
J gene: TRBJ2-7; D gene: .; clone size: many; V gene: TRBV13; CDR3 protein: CASSLGDSFYEQYF; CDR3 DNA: TGTGCCAGCAGCTTAGGGGACAGCTTCTACGAGCAGTACTTC
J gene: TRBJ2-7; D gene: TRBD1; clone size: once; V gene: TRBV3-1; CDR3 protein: CASRREGQNEQYF; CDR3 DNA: TGTGCCAGCAGGCGCGAGGGACAGAACGAGCAGTACTTC
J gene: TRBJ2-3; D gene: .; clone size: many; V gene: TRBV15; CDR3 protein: CATSRDRDRTDTQYF; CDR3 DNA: TGTGCCACCAGCAGAGACCGGGACCGCACAGATACGCAGTATTTT
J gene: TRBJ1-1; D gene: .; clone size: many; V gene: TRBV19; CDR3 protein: CASSYRRGTEAFF; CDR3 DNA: TGTGCCAGTAGTTACAGGCGGGGCACTGAAGCTTTCTTT
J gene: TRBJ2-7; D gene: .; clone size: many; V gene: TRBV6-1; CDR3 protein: CASSEHSSSYEQYF; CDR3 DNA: TGTGCCAGCAGTGAGCATTCTAGCTCCTACGAGCAGTACTTC
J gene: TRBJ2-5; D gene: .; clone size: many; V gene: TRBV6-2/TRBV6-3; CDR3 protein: CASSKTQETQYF; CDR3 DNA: TGTGCCAGCAGTAAAACCCAAGAGACCCAGTACTTC
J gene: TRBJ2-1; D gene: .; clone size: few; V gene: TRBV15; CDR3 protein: CATSTNPGLGHEQFF; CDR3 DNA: TGTGCCACCAGCACGAACCCGGGACTGGGCCATGAGCAGTTCTTC
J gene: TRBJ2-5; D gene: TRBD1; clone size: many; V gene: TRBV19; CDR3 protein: CASTPRGQQETQYF; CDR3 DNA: TGTGCCAGTACCCCCCGGGGACAGCAAGAGACCCAGTACTTC
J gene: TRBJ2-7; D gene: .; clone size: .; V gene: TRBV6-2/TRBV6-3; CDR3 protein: CASSWTVDEQYF; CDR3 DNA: TGTGCCAGCAGTTGGACAGTGGATGAGCAGTACTTC
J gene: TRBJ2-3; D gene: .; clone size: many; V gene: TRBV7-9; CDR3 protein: CASSRSGALSTDTQYF; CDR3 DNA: TGTGCCAGCAGCCGATCGGGAGCCTTGAGCACAGATACGCAGTATTTT
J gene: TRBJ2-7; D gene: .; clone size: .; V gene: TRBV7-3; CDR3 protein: CASSLGGGWQGEQYF; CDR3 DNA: TGTGCCAGCAGCTTAGGCGGTGGTTGGCAGGGCGAGCAGTACTTC
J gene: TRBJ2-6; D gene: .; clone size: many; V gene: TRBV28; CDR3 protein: CASSPYNPPGANVLTF; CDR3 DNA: TGTGCCAGCAGTCCTTATAATCCACCTGGGGCCAACGTCCTGACTTTC
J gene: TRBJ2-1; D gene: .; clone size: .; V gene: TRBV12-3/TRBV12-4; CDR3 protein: CASRVGTPLNEQFF; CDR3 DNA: TGTGCCAGCAGGGTTGGGACTCCACTGAATGAGCAGTTCTTC
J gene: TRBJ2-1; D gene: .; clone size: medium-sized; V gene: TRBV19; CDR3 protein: CASSIVTSPYNEQFF; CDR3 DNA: TGTGCCAGTAGTATTGTTACCTCGCCCTACAATGAGCAGTTCTTC
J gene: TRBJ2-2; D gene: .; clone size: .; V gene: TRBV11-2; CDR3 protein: CASSSDLTGELFF; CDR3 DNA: TGTGCCAGCAGCTCCGACCTCACCGGGGAGCTGTTTTTT
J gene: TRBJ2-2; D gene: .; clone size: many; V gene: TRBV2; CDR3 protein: CASKGAGELFF; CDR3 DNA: TGTGCCAGCAAAGGGGCCGGGGAGCTGTTTTTT
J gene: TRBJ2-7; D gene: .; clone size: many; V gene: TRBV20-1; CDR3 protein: CSAVDRSSYEQYF; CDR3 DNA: TGCAGTGCTGTTGACAGGAGCTCCTACGAGCAGTACTTC
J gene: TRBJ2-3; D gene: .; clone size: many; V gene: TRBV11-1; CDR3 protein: CASSLPASRTDTQYF; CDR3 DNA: TGTGCCAGCAGCTTACCCGCTAGTCGCACAGATACGCAGTATTTT
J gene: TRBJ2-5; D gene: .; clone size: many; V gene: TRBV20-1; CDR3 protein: CSASEETQYF; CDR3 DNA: TGCAGTGCTAGTGAAGAGACCCAGTACTTC
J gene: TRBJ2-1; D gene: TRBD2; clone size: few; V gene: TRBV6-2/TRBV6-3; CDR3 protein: CASSKLTSGGDNEQFF; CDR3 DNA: TGTGCCAGCAGTAAATTGACTAGCGGGGGGGACAATGAGCAGTTCTTC
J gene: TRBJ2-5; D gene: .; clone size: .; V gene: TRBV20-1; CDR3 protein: CSARSNRWLETQYF; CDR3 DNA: TGCAGTGCTAGATCAAACAGGTGGCTAGAGACCCAGTACTTC
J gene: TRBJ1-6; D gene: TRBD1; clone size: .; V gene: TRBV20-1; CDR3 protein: CSASRQGVNSPLHF; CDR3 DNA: TGCAGTGCTTCCCGACAGGGGGTTAATTCACCCCTCCACTTT
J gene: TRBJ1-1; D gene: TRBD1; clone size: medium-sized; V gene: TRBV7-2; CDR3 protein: CASSLDGTGVTEAFF; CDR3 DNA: TGTGCCAGCAGCTTAGATGGGACAGGGGTTACTGAAGCTTTCTTT
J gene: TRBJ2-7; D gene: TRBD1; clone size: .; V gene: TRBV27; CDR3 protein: CASSSPRTGGSYEQYF; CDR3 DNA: TGTGCCAGCAGTTCCCCGAGGACAGGGGGCTCATACGAGCAGTACTTC
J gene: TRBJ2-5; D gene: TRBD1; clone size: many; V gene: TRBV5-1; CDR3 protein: CASSLAGTEQETQYF; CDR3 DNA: TGCGCCAGCAGCTTGGCGGGGACAGAACAAGAGACCCAGTACTTC
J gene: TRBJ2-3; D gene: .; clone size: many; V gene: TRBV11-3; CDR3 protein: CASNLQGSTDTQYF; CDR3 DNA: TGTGCCAGTAACCTACAGGGAAGCACAGATACGCAGTATTTT
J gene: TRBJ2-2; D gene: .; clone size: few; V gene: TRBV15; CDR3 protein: CATSEGGDTGELFF; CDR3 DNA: TGTGCCACCAGCGAAGGGGGAGACACCGGGGAGCTGTTTTTT
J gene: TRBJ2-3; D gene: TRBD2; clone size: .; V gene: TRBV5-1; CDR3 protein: CASSLGSGGTDTQYF; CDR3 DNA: TGCGCCAGCAGCTTGGGGAGCGGGGGCACAGATACGCAGTATTTT